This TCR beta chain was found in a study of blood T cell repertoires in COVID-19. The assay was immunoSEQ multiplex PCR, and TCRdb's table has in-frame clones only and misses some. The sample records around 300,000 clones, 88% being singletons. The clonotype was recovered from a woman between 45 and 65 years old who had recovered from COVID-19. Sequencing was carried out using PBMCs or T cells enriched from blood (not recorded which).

Written as DNA, the CDR3 is TGTGCCAGCAGTTCAGGACAGGGGAAAGCTTTCTTT. It encodes CASSSGQGKAFF. The gene calls are TRBV28 and TRBJ1-1, with 9 bases identical to TRBD1. CDR1 MDHEN and CDR2 SYDVKM come from the germline V gene. Trimming at V came to 4 bases and at J to 9 bases, leaving 3 bases not matched to a gene. The CDR3 contains 12 residues.